This T cell receptor (beta chain) was obtained from a study of T cells after yellow fever vaccination. Study summary: Low-cell-number fractions underwent preparation using SMART-Seq v4 Ultra Low Input. Broader study findings: Weaker in magnitude, the secondary response showed a faster peak on day 5 versus 15. Among primary-vaccination clones, most reappeared after the booster, at around 97% for CD4 and under 90% for CD8.

TCRdb re-called the 5' RACE reads through MiXCR, storing one row per CDR3 protein. The sample consists of about 580,000 distinct CDR3 sequences, 17% of them appearing once. Note on this clonotype: Its antigen remains unknown.

The V segment lost 1 base and the J segment 1 base; nucleotides outside the gene matches: 6. The CDR3 loop spans 18 amino acids. Germline V lookup: CDR1 MGHRA, CDR2 YSYEKL. The TCR comes from a man younger than 35 who received the YFV17D yellow fever vaccine. The chain carries TRBV4-1 and TRBJ2-3; the match to TRBD2 covers 12 bases. Here the sequenced sample was PBMCs, taken 5 to 6 days after the first yellow fever vaccination. The CDR3 loop reads CASSQARLAGDRTDTQYF. CDR3 coding DNA: TGCGCCAGCAGCCAAGCCCGACTAGCGGGGGACCGCACAGATACGCAGTATTTT.